One sample yielded the 10 T cell receptor beta chains listed below, sequenced in a study of T-cell reconstitution after alpha-beta-depleted transplantation in children. Preparation of the TCRbeta library was carried out with unique molecular identifiers. MiXCR, applied by TCRdb to the PCR reads, yields one record per CDR3 protein. The repertoire consists of 300,000 or so distinct CDR3 sequences, with around 20% occurring once and the leading ten covering roughly 11%. The specimen comprised PBMCs, mostly from graft donor cells, sampled 180 days after TCRalphabeta/CD19-depleted stem cell transplant. The source is a male patient younger than 18 who had a stem cell transplant for acute lymphoblastic leukemia, so the T cells may come from the graft donor.

The chain joins TRBV6-5 to TRBJ2-1; tentatively, D is TRBD2 (5 bases). Germline CDR1 and CDR2: MNHEY and SVGAGI. V gave up 3 bases and J gave up 6 bases, with 15 bases separating them. There are 15 residues in the CDR3. This CDR3 is CASSYRLAAGNEQFF. DNA of the CDR3: TGTGCCAGCAGTTATAGGCTAGCCGCGGGCAATGAGCAGTTCTTC.

There are a few counts of this clonotype. This chain links TRBV6-6 with TRBJ1-1; unclear D gene. In germline, CDR1 is MNHNY, CDR2 SVGAGI (reference sequence). The CDR3 extends over 10 amino acids. V lost 8 bases, J lost 7 bases, and 8 bases lay in between. CDR3 sequence (DNA): TGTGCCAGCGGGCTGGTTGAAGCTTTCTTT. This encodes CASGLVEAFF.

The chain recombines TRBV20-1 with TRBJ2-7; D call uncertain. Trimming removed 0 bases at V and 2 bases at J, with 14 bases between. The V gene's germline CDR1 is DFQATT and CDR2 SNEGSKA (reference sequence). The CDR3 is made up of 15 amino acids. The CDR3 nucleotides read TGCAGTGCTAGAGACCCGACAAATTTCACCTACGAGCAGTACTTC. This translates into CSARDPTNFTYEQYF.

There are a few counts of this clonotype. This chain uses TRBV20-1 with TRBJ2-1, with 11 positions matching TRBD2. The ends lost 0 bases at V and 5 bases at J; junction bases unmatched: 12. Germline CDR1 is DFQATT and CDR2 is SNEGSKA (reference sequence). This CDR3 is built from 18 residues. The CDR3 nucleotides are TGCAGTGCTAGAGAGCTGAGACTAGCGGGATGGTCCGACAATGAGCAGTTCTTC. Amino acids: CSARELRLAGWSDNEQFF.

This clonotype came up a few times. V is TRBV11-2 and J is TRBJ1-4; D call uncertain. Trimming stripped 7 bases from V and 5 bases from J, with 14 bases between. The CDR3 sequence is 14 residues long. CDR1 is SGHAT and CDR2 is FQNNGV in the germline V gene. This chain's CDR3 is CASIRSGENEKLFF. The CDR3, as DNA: TGTGCCAGCATCCGCTCGGGAGAAAATGAAAAACTGTTTTTT.

This clonotype has more than one count but fewer than ten. The rearrangement joins TRBV7-9 to TRBJ1-1; TRBD1 aligns across 8 bases. The CDR3 runs to 14 residues. The V and J ends lost 4 bases and 4 bases, in that order; junction bases with no gene match: 5. Germline V lookup: CDR1 SEHNR, CDR2 FQNEAQ (reference sequence). The CDR3: CASSSIDRGTEAFF. The DNA of the CDR3 is TGTGCCAGCAGCTCGATCGACAGGGGCACTGAAGCTTTCTTT.

This clonotype was seen many times. This chain links TRBV5-6 with TRBJ2-1; D might be TRBD2 (6 bases). Trimming pared 4 bases from V and 1 base from J, leaving 12 bases between. The germline V gene encodes CDR1 SGHDT and CDR2 YYEEEE. There are 15 residues in the CDR3. The CDR3 sequence is CASSLGTGSYNEQFF. The CDR3 coding sequence is TGTGCCAGCAGCCTGGGGACTGGATCCTACAATGAGCAGTTCTTC.

The rearrangement links TRBV3-1 to TRBJ2-1, with 15 nucleotides matching TRBD2. The ends lost 8 bases at V and 10 bases at J; junction bases unmatched: 21. The V gene's germline CDR1 is LGHDT and CDR2 YNNKEL (reference sequence). This CDR3 spans 19 amino acids. CDR3 protein: CASCLEGLAGGMPTNEQFF. CDR3 DNA sequence: TGTGCCAGCTGTTTAGAGGGACTAGCGGGGGGAATGCCTACAAACGAGCAGTTCTTC.

The rearrangement joins TRBV12-3 or TRBV12-4 to TRBJ2-2; 9 bases match TRBD1. The junction had 14 bases not matched to a gene; V was cut back by 6 bases and J by 6 bases. There are 17 residues in the CDR3. In DNA form, the CDR3 reads TGTGCCAGCAGCCTAGACAGGGGGGTGATGGAATCCGGGGAGCTGTTTTTT. Its translation: CASSLDRGVMESGELFF.

The chain is built from TRBV13 and TRBJ2-6, with D maybe TRBD2 (6 bases). The germline gives CDR1 PRHDT, CDR2 FYEKMQ (reference sequence). The ends were cut back, 3 bases at V and 3 bases at J, with 9 bases in the middle. The CDR3 covers 15 residues. CDR3 DNA: TGTGCCAGCAGCTTCGGGGGTCATGGGGCCAACGTCCTGACTTTC. This sequence encodes CASSFGGHGANVLTF.